This TCR beta chain was captured in a study of CD8 T cells in ankylosing spondylitis. This clonotype was seen more than once but under ten times. Its antigen is unknown. Study-wide points: Disease-associated clones were reportedly significantly overrepresented in matched ankylosing spondylitis synovial fluid. What appeared characteristic of ankylosing spondylitis blood was a TCR beta motif of seven to nine highly homologous variants. In the blood and synovial fluid of reactive arthritis, some motif variants had been previously reported.

A quantitative 5'-RACE method, one with molecular barcodes, was used to make TCR beta libraries. MiXCR, run by TCRdb on the 5' RACE reads, gives a single entry per CDR3 protein. In the table there are just under 550,000 distinct CDR3 sequences, roughly 13% of which are singletons. V lost 4 bases, J lost 2 bases, and 12 bases lay in between. The CDR3 contains 14 residues. CDR1 and CDR2 (germline): LGHDT, YNNKEL (reference sequence). This chain links TRBV3-1 with TRBJ2-7; D is ambiguous. Sequencing was done on a sample of blood, either unsorted or a sorted T cell fraction (not recorded which). The receptor was derived from a male donor with ankylosing spondylitis. The CDR3 sequence: CASSPNSYTYEQYF. CDR3 sequence (DNA): TGTGCCAGCAGCCCGAACAGCTATACCTACGAGCAGTACTTC.